The present TCR beta chain was sequenced within a study of T-cell memory formation after mild COVID-19. Study-wide background: TCR clusters were mostly confined to one donor each.

Study-level points and caveats: While clones contracting from day 15 to 85 were balanced between CD4 and CD8, later expanders leaned CD4+.

This clonotype came up many times. No antigen is known for it. MiXCR, run by TCRdb on the 5' RACE reads, gives a single entry per CDR3 protein. The sample holds roughly 600,000 distinct CDR3 sequences, about a sixth seen once. V was clipped by 6 bases and J by 4 bases; unmatched bases: 10. The CDR3 sequence is 16 residues long. The germline V gene has CDR1 SGHTA and CDR2 FQGNSA. The V call is TRBV7-2, the J call TRBJ2-2; TRBD1 matches 8 bases. What was sequenced was PBMCs or a T cell subset sorted from them (not recorded which). The sequence derives from an adult woman who had mild COVID-19 (a few samples of this study predate the infection). Cell type and time point are not known. The CDR3 nucleotides are TGTGCCAGCAGACCACCTGGACAGGGATCCACCGGGGAGCTGTTTTTT. Its protein product is CASRPPGQGSTGELFF.